This T cell receptor beta chain emerged from a study of early T cells in non-severe SARS-CoV-2 infection. Study-level background: Investigators sequenced bulk RNA drawn from unsorted whole blood, and chains remained unpaired. Study results and limitations: Matching against VDJdb likely underestimated virus-specific expansions, favoring anti-spike CD8.

This CDR3 comprises 14 residues. Germline CDR1 reads SGHDT; CDR2 reads YYEEEE. With 2 bases removed from V and 7 bases from J, the gap between germline ends came to 15 bases. Each single cDNA molecule received a unique molecular identifier. TCRdb reanalysed the 5' RACE reads using MiXCR and keeps one entry per CDR3 protein. The repertoire holds around 80,000 distinct CDR3 sequences, over 10% seen once, with about 6.4% in the top ten. This clonotype showed up many times. The antigen remains unidentified. Material: whole blood. This sequence was found in an adult who was a healthcare worker with PCR-confirmed SARS-CoV-2 infection or an uninfected control (not recorded which). The V and J genes are TRBV5-6 and TRBJ1-2; D might be TRBD1 (6 bases). Here the CDR3 reads CASSFSGGRLGYTF. CDR3 nucleotide sequence: TGTGCCAGCAGCTTTTCCGGGGGGCGGCTTGGCTACACCTTC.